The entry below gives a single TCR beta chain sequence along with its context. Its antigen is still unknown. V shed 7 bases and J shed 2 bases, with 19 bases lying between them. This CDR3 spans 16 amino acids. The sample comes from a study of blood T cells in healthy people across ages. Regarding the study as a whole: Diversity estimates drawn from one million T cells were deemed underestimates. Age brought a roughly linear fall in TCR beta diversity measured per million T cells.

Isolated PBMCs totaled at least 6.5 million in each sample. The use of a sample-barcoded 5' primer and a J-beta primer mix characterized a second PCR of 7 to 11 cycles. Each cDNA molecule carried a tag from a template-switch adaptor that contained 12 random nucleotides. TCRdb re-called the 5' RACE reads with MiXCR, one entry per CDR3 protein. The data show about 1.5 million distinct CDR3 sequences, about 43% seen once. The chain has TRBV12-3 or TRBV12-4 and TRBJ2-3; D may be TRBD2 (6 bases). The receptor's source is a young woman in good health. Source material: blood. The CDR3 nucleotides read TGTGCCAGCAACCCGGGATCTAGCGTATTCACAGATACGCAGTATTTT. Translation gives CASNPGSSVFTDTQYF.